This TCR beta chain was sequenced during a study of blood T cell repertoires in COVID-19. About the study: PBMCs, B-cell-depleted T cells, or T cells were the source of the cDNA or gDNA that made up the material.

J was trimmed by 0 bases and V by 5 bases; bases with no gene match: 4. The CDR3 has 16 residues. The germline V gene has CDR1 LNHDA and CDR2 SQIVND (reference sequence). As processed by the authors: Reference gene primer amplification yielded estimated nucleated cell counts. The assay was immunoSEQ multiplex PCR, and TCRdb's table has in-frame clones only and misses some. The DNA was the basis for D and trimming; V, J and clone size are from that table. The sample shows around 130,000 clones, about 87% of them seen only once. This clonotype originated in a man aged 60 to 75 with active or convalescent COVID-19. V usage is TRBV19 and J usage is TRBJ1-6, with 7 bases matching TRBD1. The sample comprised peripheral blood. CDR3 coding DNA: TGTGCCAGTAGTCCGGACAGGAGCTCCTATAATTCACCCCTCCACTTT. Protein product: CASSPDRSSYNSPLHF.